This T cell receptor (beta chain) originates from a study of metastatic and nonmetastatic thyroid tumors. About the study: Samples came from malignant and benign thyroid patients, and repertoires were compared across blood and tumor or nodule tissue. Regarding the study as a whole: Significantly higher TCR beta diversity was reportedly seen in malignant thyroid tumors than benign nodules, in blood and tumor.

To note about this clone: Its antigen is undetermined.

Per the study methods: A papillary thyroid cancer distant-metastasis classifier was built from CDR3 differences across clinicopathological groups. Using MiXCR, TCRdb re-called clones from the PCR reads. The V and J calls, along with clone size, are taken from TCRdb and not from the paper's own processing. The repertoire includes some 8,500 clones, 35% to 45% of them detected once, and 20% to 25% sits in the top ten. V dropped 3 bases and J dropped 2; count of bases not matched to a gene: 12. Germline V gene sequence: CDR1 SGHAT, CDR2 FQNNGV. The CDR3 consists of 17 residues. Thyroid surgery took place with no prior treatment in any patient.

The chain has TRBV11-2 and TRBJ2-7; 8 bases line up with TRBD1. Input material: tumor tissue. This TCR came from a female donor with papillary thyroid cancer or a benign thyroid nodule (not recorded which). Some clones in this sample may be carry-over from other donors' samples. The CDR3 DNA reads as TGTGCCAGCAGCTTGAACCCGCCCGGGACAGGACCCTACGAGCAGTACTTC. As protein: CASSLNPPGTGPYEQYF.